The entry that follows covers one TCR beta chain sequence. Its antigen is still unknown. Study-level results: In terms of TCR gene usage, tumor memory CD4+ T cells clustered together with blood and lymph node memory CD4+ cells, as well as with lymph node naive CD4+ cells.

Germline V gene sequence: CDR1 SGHKS, CDR2 YYEKEE (reference sequence). V lost 0 bases, J lost 7 bases, and 4 bases lay in between. This CDR3 contains 11 residues. TCRdb recomputed calls from the 5' RACE reads with MiXCR, one row per CDR3 protein. The sample consists of 9,400 or so distinct CDR3 sequences, more than 15% of them appearing once. This clonotype originated in a female donor with breast cancer. The material sequenced was memory CD4+ T cells sorted from blood. Described subset: memory CD4+ T cells, CD4+CD45RO+CD25-. This chain joins TRBV5-5 and TRBJ2-5; D is ambiguous. The CDR3 loop reads CASSLGGTQYF. The CDR3 DNA reads as TGTGCCAGCAGCTTGGGTGGGACCCAGTACTTC.